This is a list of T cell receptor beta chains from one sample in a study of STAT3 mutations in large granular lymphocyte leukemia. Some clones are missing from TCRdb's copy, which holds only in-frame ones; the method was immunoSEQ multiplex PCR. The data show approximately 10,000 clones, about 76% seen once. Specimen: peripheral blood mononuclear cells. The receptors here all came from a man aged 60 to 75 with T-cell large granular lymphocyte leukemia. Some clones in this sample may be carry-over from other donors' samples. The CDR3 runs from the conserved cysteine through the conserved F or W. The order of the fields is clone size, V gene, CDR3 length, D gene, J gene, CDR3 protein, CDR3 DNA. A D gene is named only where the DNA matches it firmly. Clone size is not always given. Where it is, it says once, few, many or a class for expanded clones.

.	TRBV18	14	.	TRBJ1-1	CASSPDRDSDEAFF	TGTGCCAGCTCACCGGACAGAGACTCAGATGAAGCTTTCTTT
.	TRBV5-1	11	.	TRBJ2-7	CASSSSYEQYF	TGCGCCAGCAGCTCAAGCTACGAGCAGTACTTC
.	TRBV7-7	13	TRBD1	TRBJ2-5	CATAATGVETQYF	TGTGCTACCGCAGCGACAGGGGTCGAGACCCAGTACTTC
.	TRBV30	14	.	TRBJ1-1	CAWSVAGVNTEAFF	TGTGCCTGGAGTGTCGCAGGGGTGAACACTGAAGCTTTCTTT
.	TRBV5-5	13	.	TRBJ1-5	CASSLASNQPQHF	TGTGCCAGCAGCTTGGCTAGCAATCAGCCCCAGCATTTT
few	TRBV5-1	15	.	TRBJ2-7	CASSQYQGPGVEQYF	TGCGCCAGCAGCCAATACCAGGGGCCTGGTGTAGAGCAGTACTTC
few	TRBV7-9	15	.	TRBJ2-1	CASSLEILLYNEQFF	TGTGCCAGCAGCTTGGAGATTCTCCTCTACAATGAGCAGTTCTTC
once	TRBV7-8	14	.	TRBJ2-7	CASRYLTETYEQYF	TGTGCCAGCAGGTATTTGACGGAGACCTACGAGCAGTACTTC
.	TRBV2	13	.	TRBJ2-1	CASTDRSYNEQFF	TGTGCCAGCACGGATCGCTCCTACAATGAGCAGTTCTTC
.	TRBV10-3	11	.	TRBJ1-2	CAISDELDYTF	TGTGCCATCAGTGACGAGTTAGACTACACCTTC
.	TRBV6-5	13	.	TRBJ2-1	CASGGRFLNEQFF	TGTGCCAGCGGAGGGAGGTTTTTGAATGAGCAGTTCTTC
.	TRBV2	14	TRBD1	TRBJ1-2	CASSAGQGARGYTF	TGTGCCAGCAGTGCGGGACAGGGGGCGAGGGGCTACACCTTC
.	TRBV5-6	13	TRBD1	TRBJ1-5	CASSYRGRQPQHF	TGTGCCAGCAGCTACAGGGGCAGGCAGCCCCAGCATTTT
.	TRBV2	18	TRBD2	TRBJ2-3	CASSRTSGGELGTDTQYF	TGTGCCAGCAGTCGAACTAGCGGGGGGGAACTGGGCACAGATACGCAGTATTTT